This T cell receptor beta chain was recorded in a study of blood T cells in healthy people across ages. General observations from the study: For the donors, CMV status was unknown and possibly confounded expanded clonotype changes. The long-lived group displayed more naive CD4+ cells, plus higher diversity, than the aged donors did.

Details on this clonotype: As yet, its antigen is unknown. This could be a read error, since a much larger clone is one nucleotide away.

Total RNA, at least 6 micrograms per sample, was extracted from PBMCs. A second PCR, run for roughly 7 to 12 cycles, used a sample-barcoded 5' primer plus a J-beta primer mix. Each cDNA molecule, via a template-switch adaptor with 12 random nucleotides, was tagged. Using its own MiXCR run on the 5' RACE reads, TCRdb lists one record per CDR3 protein. The sample has around 1,700,000 distinct CDR3 sequences, 28% seen once. The TCR originated in a woman in her 30s in good health. Source material: blood.

CDR3 bases: TGCAGCGTTGAAGATATCGACAGGGGCTCCTACGAGCAGTACTTC. Its protein product is CSVEDIDRGSYEQYF. This chain uses TRBV29-1 with TRBJ2-4, with 8 nucleotides matching TRBD1. The J call may be mistaken, given a closer DNA end match to TRBJ2-7. The germline V gene has CDR1 SQVTM and CDR2 ANQGSEA. The CDR3 has 15 residues.